The sequence of this TCR beta chain was determined in a study of PD-1 blockade in classical Hodgkin lymphoma. The CDR3 runs to 13 residues. With 10 bases removed from V and 1 base from J, the gap between germline ends came to 10 bases. The V gene's germline CDR1 is WNHNN and CDR2 SYGVQD (reference sequence). Every one of the patients relapsed after autologous stem cell transplantation (brentuximab vedotin exposure was variable). Measured with immunoSEQ multiplex PCR; TCRdb has only the in-frame clones, and not every one. There are 100,000 to 120,000 clones in the sample; nearly 90% occur only once, and about 20% lies in the top ten.

This receptor was identified in a human donor with classical Hodgkin lymphoma. This rearrangement joins TRBV10-1 to TRBJ2-2; D uncertain. The material sequenced was peripheral blood mononuclear cells (PBMCs), taken before the second cycle of nivolumab. The CDR3 loop reads CATQDGNTGELFF. CDR3 DNA sequence: TGCGCCACCCAGGATGGGAACACCGGGGAGCTGTTTTTT.